Shown below are 26 T cell receptor beta chains from a single sample sequenced in a study of radiotherapy plus CTLA-4 blockade in lung cancer. TCRdb's table, derived via immunoSEQ multiplex PCR, lists solely in-frame clones and lacks some. The table lists about 13,000 clones, more than 75% of them singletons. Sequencing was performed on peripheral blood, taken from a patient treated with radiotherapy plus ipilimumab. The receptors shown here come from a human donor with non-small cell lung cancer that progressed on radiotherapy plus ipilimumab. Some clones in this sample may be carry-over from other donors' samples.

This chain connects TRBV6-5 to TRBJ2-7, with 11 bases aligning to TRBD2. This CDR3 comprises 14 residues. CDR1 and CDR2 from the germline V gene are MNHEY and SVGAGI. Trimming took 6 bases from V and 5 from J; bases not matched to a gene: 6. In DNA, the CDR3 is TGTGCCAGCAGCTTTCTAGCGGGGGGCCACGAGCAGTACTTC. It codes for CASSFLAGGHEQYF.

This sequence joins TRBV5-6 and TRBJ2-3, with TRBD2 matching 14 bases. The CDR3 is made up of 16 amino acids. J was trimmed by 1 base and V by 4 bases; bases with no gene match: 2. Germline CDR1 SGHDT, CDR2 YYEEEE. DNA of the CDR3: TGTGCCAGCAGCAAGGGACTAGCGGGGGGCACAGATACGCAGTATTTT. This gives the protein CASSKGLAGGTDTQYF.

The rearrangement uses TRBV12-5 and TRBJ2-7; 8 nucleotides line up with TRBD2. Germline CDR1 is LGHNT and CDR2 is FRNRAP. The CDR3 totals 16 residues. V was pared by 2 bases and J by 2 bases, with 8 bases of the junction left unmatched. CDR3 DNA: TGTGCTAGTGGTTTGCTACGCGGGGGGCCCACCTACGAGCAGTACTTC. Protein sequence: CASGLLRGGPTYEQYF.

The CDR3 DNA reads TGTGCCAGCAGCTTGGACGCAGTGCCTGAAAAACTGTTTTTT. It specifies CASSLDAVPEKLFF. V usage is TRBV5-8 and J usage is TRBJ1-4; D remains ambiguous. Germline CDR1 is SGHTS and CDR2 is YDEGEE. V lost 0 bases and J lost 7, with 10 bases in between. The CDR3 contains 14 residues.

The chain links TRBV18 to TRBJ1-3, with D possibly TRBD1 on 5 matching bases. V was cut by 1 base and J by 8 bases, with 15 bases left in between. The CDR3 extends over 15 amino acids. Germline values: CDR1 KGHSH, CDR2 LQKENI. The CDR3 loop is CASSPQGTTTDTIYF. The CDR3 bases are TGTGCCAGCTCACCACAAGGGACTACCACGGACACCATATATTTT.

V is TRBV6-4 and J is TRBJ1-2, with TRBD1 matching 9 bases. This CDR3 has 14 amino acids. Looked up from germline, CDR1 is MRHNA and CDR2 is SNTAGT. V shed 4 bases, J shed 7 bases, and the junction held 7 bases outside the gene matches. CDR3 region: CASSAEQGAGGYTF. CDR3 coding DNA: TGTGCCAGCAGTGCAGAACAGGGGGCAGGTGGCTACACCTTC.

The rearrangement uses TRBV18 and TRBJ1-1; weak D call: TRBD1 (5 bases). CDR1 and CDR2 from the germline V gene are KGHSH and LQKENI. V was trimmed by 2 bases and J by 9 bases, leaving 13 bases between them. The CDR3 sequence is 13 residues long. The CDR3 coding sequence is TGTGCCAGCTCACCAGAAAGGGGATTTCAAGCTTTCTTT. This codes for CASSPERGFQAFF.

The gene calls are TRBV27 and TRBJ2-1, with 9 bases matching TRBD2. With V trimmed by 6 bases and J by 1 base, 10 bases remained unmatched. Germline V gives CDR1 MNHEY, CDR2 SMNVEV (reference sequence). The CDR3 length is 17 residues. The CDR3 protein is CASSRRSSGDSYNEQFF. DNA for the CDR3: TGTGCCAGCAGCCGGCGTTCTAGCGGGGATTCCTACAATGAGCAGTTCTTC.

The chain has TRBV7-3 and TRBJ1-1, with a tentative D call TRBD1 (6 bases). CDR1 and CDR2 from the germline V gene are SGHTA and FQGTGA. CDR3 length: 13 amino acids. The V end lost 6 bases, the J end lost 3 bases, and 11 bases lay between the germline ends. The CDR3 sequence: CASRSGVDTEAFF. The CDR3 DNA reads as TGTGCCAGCAGGTCAGGGGTGGACACTGAAGCTTTCTTT.

The J gene is TRBJ1-1, the V gene TRBV5-6; D might be TRBD1 (5 bases). Trimming took 0 bases from V and 4 from J, leaving 16 bases between them. There are 16 residues in the CDR3. From germline, CDR1 is SGHDT and CDR2 YYEEEE. The CDR3 loop is CASSLEWGERGTEAFF. The DNA for the CDR3 is TGTGCCAGCAGCTTGGAGTGGGGGGAGCGGGGCACTGAAGCTTTCTTT. The entire variable domain, with the rest obtained from reference TRBV5-6 and TRBJ1-1, is as follows: DAGVTQSPTHLIKTRGQQVTLRCSPKSGHDTVSWYQQALGQGPQFIFQYYEEEERQRGNFPDRFSGHQFPNYSSELNVNALLLGDSALYLCASSLEWGERGTEAFFGQGTRLTVV.

The chain links TRBV20-1 to TRBJ1-2; no firm D call. Trimming left V 3 bases short and J 8 bases short, with 10 bases between. Germline V lookup: CDR1 DFQATT, CDR2 SNEGSKA (reference sequence). The CDR3 is made up of 11 amino acids. The CDR3 loop is CSASWGGGYTF. The DNA for the CDR3 is TGCAGTGCTAGTTGGGGAGGCGGCTACACCTTC.

This chain uses TRBV19 with TRBJ2-2, with D maybe TRBD1 (6 bases). Trimming pared 4 bases from V and 6 bases from J, leaving 9 bases between. This CDR3 region has 13 residues. Germline assignment: CDR1 LNHDA and CDR2 SQIVND (reference sequence). Here the CDR3 reads CASSKNRAGELFF. DNA of the CDR3: TGTGCCAGTAGTAAAAACAGGGCCGGGGAGCTGTTTTTT.

This sequence joins TRBV11-2 and TRBJ2-7; D is perhaps TRBD1 (6 bases). The CDR3 sequence is 13 residues long. V lost 4 bases and J lost 3, with 10 bases in between. CDR1 and CDR2 (germline): SGHAT, FQNNGV. CDR3 sequence: CASSSVGGYEQYF. The CDR3 DNA follows: TGTGCCAGCAGCTCAGTAGGGGGCTACGAGCAGTACTTC. The full variable domain, its missing parts supplied by reference TRBV11-2 and TRBJ2-7, is EAGVAQSPRYKIIEKRQSVAFWCNPISGHATLYWYQQILGQGPKLLIQFQNNGVVDDSQLPKDRFSAERLKGVDSTLKIQPAKLEDSAVYLCASSSVGGYEQYFGPGTRLTVT.

The chain recombines TRBV28 with TRBJ1-2, with 7 bases that match TRBD1. CDR3 length: 13 residues. Germline trimming cut 3 bases from V and 2 bases from J; bases unmatched to any gene: 0. Germline lookup yields CDR1 MDHEN and CDR2 SYDVKM. The CDR3 region has the DNA TGTGCCAGCAGTTTGACAGGGAACTATGGCTACACCTTC. It is translated as CASSLTGNYGYTF.

The J gene is TRBJ1-2, the V gene TRBV5-5, with 8 bases that match TRBD1. The CDR3 is made up of 16 amino acids. V was pared by 7 bases and J by 3 bases, with 14 bases of the junction left unmatched. Germline V CDR1 and CDR2: SGHKS, YYEKEE (reference sequence). The CDR3 loop is CASSSQGAYVDYGYTF. The CDR3, as DNA: TGTGCCAGCTCCTCCCAGGGGGCGTACGTTGACTATGGCTACACCTTC.

The chain uses TRBV11-2 and TRBJ1-1; TRBD1 matches at 10 bases. The germline CDR1 and CDR2 sequences are SGHAT and FQNNGV. V shed 5 bases, J shed 5 bases, and the junction held 8 bases outside the gene matches. The CDR3 consists of 15 residues. CDR3 sequence reads: CASSSPGQGLTEAFF. CDR3 in DNA: TGTGCCAGCAGCAGCCCGGGACAGGGGCTAACTGAAGCTTTCTTT.

This chain uses TRBV4-1 with TRBJ1-6, with 7 bases lining up with TRBD1. The CDR3 extends over 16 amino acids. Germline loops: CDR1 MGHRA, CDR2 YSYEKL. V lost 0 bases to trimming and J lost 6 bases; unmatched junction nucleotides: 5. CDR3 residues: CASSQDRGSGNSPLHF. Here the CDR3 DNA reads TGCGCCAGCAGCCAAGACAGGGGGTCGGGTAATTCACCCCTCCACTTT.

V is TRBV14 and J is TRBJ1-1; 8 positions match TRBD1. CDR1 SGHDN and CDR2 FVKESK come from the germline V gene. The J segment lost 7 bases and the V segment lost 6 bases, leaving 7 bases of the junction unmatched. This CDR3 region has 13 residues. The DNA for the CDR3 is TGTGCCAGCAGACTTCAGGGGGCGGTTGAAGCTTTCTTT. Its translation is CASRLQGAVEAFF.

V is TRBV28 and J is TRBJ2-1; 16 bases fit TRBD2. The length of the CDR3 is 17 residues. Germline lookup yields CDR1 MDHEN and CDR2 SYDVKM. V shed 4 bases, J shed 8 bases, and the junction held 8 bases outside the gene matches. The CDR3 DNA reads TGTGCCAGCAGTTCCCCGGGGACTAGCGGGAGGGCCTATGAGCAGTTCTTC. Translating it yields CASSSPGTSGRAYEQFF.

The chain is built from TRBV19 and TRBJ1-1; perhaps TRBD1 as D (5 bases). Germline V gene sequence: CDR1 LNHDA, CDR2 SQIVND (reference sequence). This CDR3 contains 15 residues. The V end lost 7 bases, the J end lost 0 bases, and 15 bases lay between the germline ends. The chain's CDR3 is CASIPFTGMNTEAFF. The DNA for the CDR3 is TGTGCCAGTATCCCATTCACAGGAATGAACACTGAAGCTTTCTTT.

J is TRBJ2-3 and V is TRBV7-8, with D possibly TRBD2 on 5 matching bases. The CDR3 length is 15 residues. Trimming cost V 4 bases and J 0 bases, with 11 bases left between them. Per the germline V gene, CDR1 is SGHVS and CDR2 is FQNEAQ. The CDR3: CASSSYTGSTDTQYF. The CDR3 bases are TGTGCCAGCAGCTCTTACACGGGAAGCACAGATACGCAGTATTTT.

The rearrangement uses TRBV5-1 and TRBJ2-3; 13 bases fit TRBD2. Germline CDR1 SGHRS, CDR2 YFSETQ. This CDR3 is built from 17 residues. V shed 0 bases and J 6 bases; nucleotides not matched to a gene: 7. This chain's CDR3 is CASSLETSGGPPDTQYF. CDR3 coding DNA: TGCGCCAGCAGCTTGGAGACTAGCGGGGGGCCCCCTGATACGCAGTATTTT.

CDR3 region: CASSTPSGAYNEQFF. CDR3 DNA: TGTGCCAGTAGTACCCCGAGCGGAGCTTACAATGAGCAGTTCTTC. The chain joins TRBV19 to TRBJ2-1; tentatively, D is TRBD2 (5 bases). Germline assignment: CDR1 LNHDA and CDR2 SQIVND (reference sequence). V shed 4 bases and J shed 4 bases, with 14 bases lying between them. This CDR3 is built from 15 residues.

The chain employs TRBV5-1 and TRBJ1-2, with 8 bases identical to TRBD1. The CDR3 runs 14 residues. Trimming at V came to 0 bases and at J to 5 bases, leaving 3 bases not matched to a gene. Germline V gene lookup returns CDR1 SGHRS and CDR2 YFSETQ. CDR3 nucleotide sequence: TGCGCCAGCAGCTTGGGGGACAGGTCTTATGGCTACACCTTC. Translated, it gives CASSLGDRSYGYTF.

This chain joins TRBV19 and TRBJ1-1, with 9 positions matching TRBD1. Trimming cost V 0 bases and J 1 base; bases outside gene matches: 6. Per the germline V gene, CDR1 is LNHDA and CDR2 is SQIVND (reference sequence). The CDR3 sequence is 17 residues long. The CDR3 region has the DNA TGTGCCAGTAGTATAGACACCTCGACAGGGGGGAACACTGAAGCTTTCTTT. This encodes CASSIDTSTGGNTEAFF. The variable domain in full, completed from reference TRBV19 and TRBJ1-1, reads DGGITQSPKYLFRKEGQNVTLSCEQNLNHDAMYWYRQDPGQGLRLIYYSQIVNDFQKGDIAEGYSVSREKKESFPLTVTSAQKNPTAFYLCASSIDTSTGGNTEAFFGQGTRLTVV.

The rearrangement joins TRBV15 to TRBJ2-5, with 12 bases aligning to TRBD2. This CDR3 is built from 15 residues. The trim removed 5 bases at V and 3 bases at J, leaving 4 bases unmatched. In germline, CDR1 is LNHNV, CDR2 YYDKDF (reference sequence). The CDR3 sequence: CATSLRTSGEETQYF. The CDR3 region has the DNA TGTGCCACCAGCTTACGGACTAGCGGGGAAGAGACCCAGTACTTC.